This T cell receptor (beta chain) was observed in a study of blood T cell repertoires in COVID-19 (dated by TCRdb to between 2020 and 2021). Concerning the study at large: Collaborator samples came from the United States, Italy and Spain and covered acute and convalescent phases of COVID-19. The prospective study material was composed of cDNA or gDNA derived from T cells, B-cell-depleted T cells, or PBMCs. Deeply sampled blood TCRbeta repertoires from subjects exposed to, actively infected with, or recovered from COVID-19 were included in the dataset. A freely available public database, intended as a resource for researchers studying the immune response to SARS-CoV-2, is where the repertoires were released. The samples were drawn from two sources: the first 160 participants of the ongoing ImmuneRACE study, and 1,200 or so subjects contributed by 6 global collaborators. The sample metadata nearly always contained a de-identified subject ID, COVID-19 status, age in years and sex. Where HLA class I and class II types were available, the types were taken from metadata supplied by the sample provider, not from assay-based typing. Study-wide findings and limitations: The quantity of clinical and demographic metadata differed by source and by participant and was supplied without curation.

Enrolling through a virtual design, the prospective study's participants ranged in age from roughly 18 to 90 years and lived across roughly 23 United States geographic areas. In the prospective study, cohorts were assigned on the basis of participant-reported clinical history obtained from a screening survey and a study questionnaire. For ImmuneRACE Cohort 3, a participant was defined as recovered based on two consecutive negative NP/OP PCR tests, clearance by a healthcare professional, or resolution of symptoms. Mobile phlebotomists in the prospective study collected whole blood, serum and a nasopharyngeal or oropharyngeal swab from every participant. Participants in the prospective study had the option to provide additional blood draws and questionnaires over an approximately 2-month period. Prospective study blood samples were shipped either frozen or at room temperature before DNA extraction.

Ends trimmed: V by 6 bases, J by 7 bases; bases unmatched to a gene: 6. Taken from cysteine to phenylalanine, the CDR3 has 12 residues. Left in the record is the CDR3 DNA by itself, 36 bases read in frame from the first base. Via the germline V gene (reference sequence), CDR1 is MNHEY and CDR2 SMNVEV. Comments on this clone: This receptor's antigen is unknown. No much larger clone is present one base from it, and per-base qualities are unavailable.

The immunoSEQ Assay, a bias-controlled multiplex PCR, was used to amplify TCRbeta CDR3 regions from genomic DNA. Concerning the study's data processing: Within the assay, amplification of reference gene primers was used to estimate how many nucleated cells each sample contained. Sequence reads were collapsed and filtered to measure the absolute abundance of every unique TCRbeta CDR3 rearrangement. For each sample, productive Simpson clonality was calculated by taking the square root of Simpson's diversity index across productive rearrangements. TCRdb took over this immuneACCESS table, retaining in-frame rearrangements with V and J assigned. Such tables are incomplete; in checked studies, under half of the missing clones stem from an unresolved V gene, and the remainder is unexplained. That table supplies the V and J calls and clone size; D and trimming were determined from the DNA. This sample holds under 200,000 clones; approximately 81% were observed only once. The ten largest clonotypes hold 15% to 20% of the sample.

The chain employs TRBV27 and TRBJ2-7, and 7 bases in between align with TRBD2. This clonotype was obtained from a man in his sixties who had recovered from COVID-19. Sequences were obtained from PBMCs or T cells enriched from blood (not recorded which). Here the CDR3 is given as CASSLPGREQYF. The base sequence is TGTGCCAGCAGCCTCCCCGGGAGGGAGCAGTACTTC.